Listed below are T cell receptor beta chains from one sample, sequenced in a study of blood T cell repertoires in COVID-19. The assay was immunoSEQ multiplex PCR, and TCRdb's table has in-frame clones only and misses some. Of some 380,000 clones detected, around 87% appear once; the ten largest clones hold about 6.8%. Material: peripheral blood. The receptors shown here come from a man aged 18 to 29 with active or convalescent COVID-19. CDR3s include the opening cysteine and the closing phenylalanine or tryptophan. The order of the fields is clone size, D gene, V gene, J gene, CDR3 protein, CDR3 DNA. A D gene is named only where the DNA matches it firmly. For some rows the clone size is stated as once, few or many, or as a class when expanded; others skip it.

>NA|NA|TRBV3-1/TRBV3-2|TRBJ2-7
CASSHNPQAGQYF
TGTGCCAGCAGCCACAACCCGCAGGCCGGCCAGTACTTC
>NA|NA|TRBV28|TRBJ1-1
CASSPGLHTEAFF
TGTGCCAGCAGTCCAGGGTTGCACACTGAAGCTTTCTTT
>once|NA|TRBV2|TRBJ2-7
CASTYDRTLYEQYF
TGTGCCAGCACATACGACAGAACTCTCTACGAGCAGTACTTC
>NA|NA|TRBV5-1|TRBJ1-4
CASSFTPPPDELFF
TGCGCCAGCAGTTTTACCCCACCCCCAGATGAACTGTTTTTT
>NA|TRBD2|TRBV6-2/TRBV6-3|TRBJ2-7
CASSYSKSGGLSYEQYF
TGTGCCAGCAGTTACTCGAAGAGCGGGGGCCTCTCCTACGAGCAGTACTTC
>NA|NA|TRBV6-5|TRBJ2-2
CASSYSSRAIGELFF
TGTGCCAGCAGTTACTCCTCGAGGGCGATCGGGGAGCTGTTTTTT
>NA|TRBD1|TRBV9|TRBJ1-2
CASSVEDRGVTGYTF
TGTGCCAGCAGCGTAGAGGACAGGGGAGTGACGGGCTACACCTTC
>once|NA|TRBV18|TRBJ2-5
CASSPPGPVVTQYF
TGTGCCAGCTCACCACCGGGCCCCGTTGTGACCCAGTACTTC
>NA|NA|TRBV23-1|TRBJ1-1
CASSLPGRGRVNTEAFF
TGCGCCAGCAGCCTTCCCGGAAGAGGGCGGGTGAACACTGAAGCTTTCTTT
>NA|NA|TRBV27|TRBJ1-6
CASSPTEGRNSPLHF
TGTGCCAGCAGTCCGACGGAGGGCCGTAATTCACCCCTCCACTTT
>NA|TRBD2|TRBV6-5|TRBJ2-2
CAAGGHHTGELFF
TGTGCAGCGGGGGGGCATCACACCGGGGAGCTGTTTTTT
>NA|NA|TRBV7-2|TRBJ1-5
CASSSDRGRGQPQHF
TGTGCCAGCAGCTCAGACAGAGGCCGGGGGCAGCCCCAGCATTTT